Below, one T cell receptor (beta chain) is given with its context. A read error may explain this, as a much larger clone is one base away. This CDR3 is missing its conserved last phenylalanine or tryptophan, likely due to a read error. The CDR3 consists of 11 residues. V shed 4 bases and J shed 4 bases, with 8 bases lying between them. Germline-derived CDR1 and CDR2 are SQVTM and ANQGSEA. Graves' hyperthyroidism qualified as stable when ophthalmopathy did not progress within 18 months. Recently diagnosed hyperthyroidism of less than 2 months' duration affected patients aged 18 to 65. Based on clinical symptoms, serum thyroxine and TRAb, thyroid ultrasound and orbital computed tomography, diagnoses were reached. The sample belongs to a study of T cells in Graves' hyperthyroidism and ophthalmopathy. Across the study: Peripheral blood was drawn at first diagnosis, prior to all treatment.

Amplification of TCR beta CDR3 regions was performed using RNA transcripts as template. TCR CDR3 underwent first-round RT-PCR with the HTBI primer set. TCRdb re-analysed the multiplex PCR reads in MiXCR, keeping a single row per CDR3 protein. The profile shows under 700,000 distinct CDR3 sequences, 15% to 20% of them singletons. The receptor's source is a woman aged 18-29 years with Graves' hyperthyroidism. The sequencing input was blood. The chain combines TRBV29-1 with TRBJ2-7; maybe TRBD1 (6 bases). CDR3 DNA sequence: TGCAGCGTTGGGACAGTTTACGAGCAGTACCTC. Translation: CSVGTVYEQYL.